Sequencing of this TCR beta chain was carried out in a study of blood T cell repertoires in COVID-19. This clone was detected a few times. In the study's own analysis: Nucleated cell number was recorded as an estimate derived from reference gene primer amplification. Generated by immunoSEQ multiplex PCR, the TCRdb table keeps only in-frame clones and is missing some. D and trimming were read from the DNA, whereas the V and J calls and clone size are those reported in that table. The sample contains roughly 240,000 clones, 75% to 90% of which appear only once. This CDR3 comprises 16 residues. Germline V CDR1 and CDR2: SGHNT, YYREEE (reference sequence). Trimming pared 0 bases from V and 2 bases from J, leaving 11 bases between.

This chain links TRBV5-4 with TRBJ2-2, with TRBD2 as a possible D gene (5 bases). Specimen: PBMCs or T cells enriched from blood (not recorded which). The clonotype comes from a man aged 50 to 60 who had been exposed to COVID-19. CDR3 sequence (DNA): TGTGCCAGCAGCTTGGGGACTTCCACCAACACCGGGGAGCTGTTTTTT. Its translation: CASSLGTSTNTGELFF.